This TCR beta chain was identified in a study of CD8 T cells in Susac syndrome (dated 2019 in TCRdb). For the study in its entirety: Repertoire sequencing was used to test whether CD8+ T cell activation and differentiation in Susac syndrome was antigen driven. The study compared CD8+ T cell repertoire clonality among over 9 healthy donors, about 14 Susac syndrome patients and fewer than 19 multiple sclerosis patients.

From cysteine to phenylalanine, the CDR3 is 16 amino acids long. Only the CDR3 region is kept as DNA, spanning 48 bases read in frame from base 1. CDR1 and CDR2 are read off the germline V gene as LGHNA and YSLEER. V is pared back by 4 bases and J by 1 base, with 13 bases lying between the germline termini. High-throughput TCR beta sequencing profiled peripheral blood CD8+ and CD4+ T cells from healthy donors, Susac syndrome patients and multiple sclerosis patients. Healthy donors were included as age- and sex-matched controls. Bulk CD8+ and CD4+ T cells were purified by magnetic negative isolation, whereas CD8+ TEMRA cells were enriched by FACS. Blood was drawn into EDTA tubes, processed within 24 hours, and PBMCs were isolated by density gradient centrifugation. PBMCs intended for TCR sequencing were cryopreserved in liquid nitrogen and were subsequently thawed in a 37 degrees C water bath. The sorted or isolated CD4+, CD8+ and CD8+ TEMRA cells reached a purity of at least 90%.

RNA was extracted using the RNeasy kit, and roughly 0.45 to 1 microgram was reverse transcribed with random hexamers. The immunoSEQ multiplex PCR assay, covering 54 Vbeta and 13 Jbeta segments, was used to amplify TCR beta CDR3 regions. PCR amplification bias was corrected by using a synthetic template baseline for primer optimization and computational correction. As for how the authors treated the data: Only productive sequences were kept, with reads annotated to V, D and J genes according to IMGT and analyzed in immunoSEQ Analyzer. Clonality was computed as one minus Shannon entropy normalized by log2 of the number of productive unique sequences. Public and private clones were assessed among the 100 most prevalent clones of each patient and control. A clone was defined as Susac-specific if it was absent from the healthy and MS cohorts, from some 1,100 published viral clones and from other ImmuneACCESS disease sequences. TCRdb reprocessing: public reads trimmed at Q25 with fastp, clones called with MiXCR, in-frame beta chains kept. Entries that share a CDR3 protein sequence are merged under the most common genes and DNA. In this record, the V and J calls reflect TCRdb's handling and not the investigators' own analysis. Recorded for this sample are 90,000 to 150,000 distinct CDR3 sequences; less than 95% of them occurred a single time. The ten largest clones take up roughly 0.12% of the sample.

Here is what the overall study found, with its caveats: The number of individuals in the TCR sequencing and HLA analysis was acknowledged as relatively small.

Details on this clonotype: The specificity of this receptor is unknown. The input lacks base qualities; no much larger clone sits a single base away.

The TCR comes from a human donor in good health. The sample consisted of CD8+ T cells from PBMCs. The chain uses TRBV4-3 and TRBJ2-2, with no confident D gene call. The CDR3 corresponds to CASSLLSGLNTGELFF. The sequence in DNA is TGCGCCAGCAGCCTTCTTTCGGGCCTGAACACCGGGGAGCTGTTTTTT.